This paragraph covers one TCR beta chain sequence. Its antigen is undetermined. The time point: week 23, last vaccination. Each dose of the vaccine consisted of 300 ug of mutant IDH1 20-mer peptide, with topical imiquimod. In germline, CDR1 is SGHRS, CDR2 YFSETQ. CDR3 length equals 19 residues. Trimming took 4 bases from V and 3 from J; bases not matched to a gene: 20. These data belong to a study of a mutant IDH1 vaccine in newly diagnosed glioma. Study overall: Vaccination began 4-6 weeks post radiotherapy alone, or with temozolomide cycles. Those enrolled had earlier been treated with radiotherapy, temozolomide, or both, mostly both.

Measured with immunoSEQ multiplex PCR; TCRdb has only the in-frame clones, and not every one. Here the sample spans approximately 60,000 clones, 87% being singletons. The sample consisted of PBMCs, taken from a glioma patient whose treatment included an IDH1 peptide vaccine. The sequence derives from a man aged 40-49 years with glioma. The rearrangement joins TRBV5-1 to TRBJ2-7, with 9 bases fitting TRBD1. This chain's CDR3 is CASSIGQGQFTPTDYEQYF. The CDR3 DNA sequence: TGCGCCAGCAGCATAGGACAGGGGCAGTTCACCCCCACAGACTACGAGCAGTACTTC.